This T cell receptor beta chain was identified during a study of long-term antiretroviral therapy in people with HIV. The CDR3 spans 14 residues. Germline CDR1 and CDR2: SEHNR and FQNEAQ (reference sequence). V was cut by 2 bases and J by 9 bases, with 15 bases left in between. HIV-positive participants all received treatment in the United States. Before DNA extraction, 1-10 million cryopreserved PBMC were held in the samples. This was the immunoSEQ v3.0 assay at survey level. The repertoire was sequenced with immunoSEQ multiplex PCR; TCRdb's copy has only in-frame clones and lacks some. The data contain around 23,000 clones, approximately 86% of them singletons.

The material was unsorted PBMCs, obtained 1.8 years before starting antiretroviral therapy. This chain joins TRBV7-9 and TRBJ2-3; the D gene is possibly TRBD2 (5 bases). The receptor comes from a man in his fifties with HIV. The CDR3 DNA reads TGTGCCAGCAGCTTAAACGGGGTCCTCCCAACGCAGTATTTT. Translated: CASSLNGVLPTQYF.